This TCR beta chain was captured in a study of neurological immune-mediated disorders. This clonotype was observed many times. TCRdb used MiXCR to reprocess the 5' RACE reads, holding one entry per CDR3 protein. The sample shows 65,000 to 95,000 distinct CDR3 sequences, less than 5.5% of them seen only once. Germline-derived CDR1 and CDR2 are DFQATT and SNEGSKA (reference sequence). V lost 2 bases, J lost 7 bases, and 20 bases lay in between. The CDR3 is 15 amino acids. The V and J genes are TRBV20-1 and TRBJ1-1, with no clear D. The sequence came from a woman in her twenties or thirties with multiple sclerosis. What was sequenced was PBMCs. The CDR3, as DNA: TGCAGTGCTAGATCCCCCGGAGGGAGGCTCGATGAAGCTTTCTTT. Translated, it gives CSARSPGGRLDEAFF.